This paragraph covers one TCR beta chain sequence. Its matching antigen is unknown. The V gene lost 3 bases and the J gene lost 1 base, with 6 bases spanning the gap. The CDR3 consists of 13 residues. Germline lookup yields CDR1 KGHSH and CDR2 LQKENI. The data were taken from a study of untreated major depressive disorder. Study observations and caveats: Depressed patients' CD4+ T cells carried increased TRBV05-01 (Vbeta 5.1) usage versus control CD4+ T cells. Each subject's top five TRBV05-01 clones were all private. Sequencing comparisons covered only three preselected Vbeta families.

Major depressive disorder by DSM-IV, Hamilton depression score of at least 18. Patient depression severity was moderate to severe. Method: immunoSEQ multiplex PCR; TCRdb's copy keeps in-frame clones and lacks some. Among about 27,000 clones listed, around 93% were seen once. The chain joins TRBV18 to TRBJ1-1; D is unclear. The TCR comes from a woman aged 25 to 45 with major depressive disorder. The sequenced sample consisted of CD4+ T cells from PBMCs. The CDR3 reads CASSPRPNTEAFF. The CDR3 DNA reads TGTGCCAGCTCACCGAGGCCGAACACTGAAGCTTTCTTT.